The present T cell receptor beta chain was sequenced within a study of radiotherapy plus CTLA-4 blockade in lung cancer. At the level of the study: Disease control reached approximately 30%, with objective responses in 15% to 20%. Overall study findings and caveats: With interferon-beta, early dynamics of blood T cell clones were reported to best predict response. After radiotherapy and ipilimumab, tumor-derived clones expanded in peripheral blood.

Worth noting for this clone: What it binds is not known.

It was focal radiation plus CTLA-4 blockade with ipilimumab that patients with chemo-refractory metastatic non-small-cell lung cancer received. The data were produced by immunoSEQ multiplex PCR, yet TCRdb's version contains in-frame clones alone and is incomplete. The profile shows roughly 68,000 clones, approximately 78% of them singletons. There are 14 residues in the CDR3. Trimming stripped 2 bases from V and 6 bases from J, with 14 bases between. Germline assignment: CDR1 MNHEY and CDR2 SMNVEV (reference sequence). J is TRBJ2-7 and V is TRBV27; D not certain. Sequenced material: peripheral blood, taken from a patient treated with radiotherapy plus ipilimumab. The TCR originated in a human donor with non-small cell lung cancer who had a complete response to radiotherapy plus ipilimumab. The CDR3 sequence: CASSLRLTLGEQYV. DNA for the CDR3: TGTGCCAGCAGTTTACGTCTGACGCTCGGCGAGCAGTACGTC.